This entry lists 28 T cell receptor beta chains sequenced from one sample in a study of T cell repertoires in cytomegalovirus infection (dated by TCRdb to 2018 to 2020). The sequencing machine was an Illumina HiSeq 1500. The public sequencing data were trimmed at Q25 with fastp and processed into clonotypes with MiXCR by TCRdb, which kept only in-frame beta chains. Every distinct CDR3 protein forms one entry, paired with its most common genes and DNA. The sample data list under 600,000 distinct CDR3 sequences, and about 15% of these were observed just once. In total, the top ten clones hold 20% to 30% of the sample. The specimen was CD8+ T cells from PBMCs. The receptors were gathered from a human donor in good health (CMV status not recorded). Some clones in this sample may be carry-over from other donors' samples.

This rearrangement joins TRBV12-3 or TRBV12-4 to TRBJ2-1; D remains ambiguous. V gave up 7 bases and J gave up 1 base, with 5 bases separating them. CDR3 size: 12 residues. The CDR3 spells CASTKSYNEQFF. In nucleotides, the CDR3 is TGTGCCAGCACAAAATCCTACAATGAGCAGTTCTTC.

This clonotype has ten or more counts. CDR3 sequence reads: CASFGGPYEQYF. The CDR3 coding sequence is TGTGCCAGCTTCGGGGGACCCTACGAGCAGTACTTC. The chain couples TRBV2 to TRBJ2-7; perhaps TRBD2 as D (6 bases). Trimming cost V 8 bases and J 2 bases, with 10 bases left between them. The CDR3 spans 12 residues. Per germline, CDR1 SNHLY and CDR2 FYNNEI.

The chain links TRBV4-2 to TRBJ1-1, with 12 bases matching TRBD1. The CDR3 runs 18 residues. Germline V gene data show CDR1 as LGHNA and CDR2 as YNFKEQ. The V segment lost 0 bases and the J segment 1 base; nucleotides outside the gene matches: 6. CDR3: CASSQDRGTGGRNTEAFF. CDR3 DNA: TGTGCCAGCAGCCAAGACCGCGGGACAGGGGGCCGGAACACTGAAGCTTTCTTT.

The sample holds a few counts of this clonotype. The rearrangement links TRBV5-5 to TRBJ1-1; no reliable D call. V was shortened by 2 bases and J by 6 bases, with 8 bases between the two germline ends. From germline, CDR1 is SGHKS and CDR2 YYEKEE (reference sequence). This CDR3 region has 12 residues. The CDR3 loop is CASSFRTAEAFF. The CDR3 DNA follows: TGTGCCAGCAGCTTTAGGACGGCTGAAGCTTTCTTT.

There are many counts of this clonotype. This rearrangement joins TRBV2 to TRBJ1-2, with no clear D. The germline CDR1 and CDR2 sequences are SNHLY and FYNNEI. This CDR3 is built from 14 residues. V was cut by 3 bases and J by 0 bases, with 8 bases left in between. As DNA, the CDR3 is TGTGCCAGCAGTGAGAGCCGTACTAACTATGGCTACACCTTC. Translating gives CASSESRTNYGYTF.

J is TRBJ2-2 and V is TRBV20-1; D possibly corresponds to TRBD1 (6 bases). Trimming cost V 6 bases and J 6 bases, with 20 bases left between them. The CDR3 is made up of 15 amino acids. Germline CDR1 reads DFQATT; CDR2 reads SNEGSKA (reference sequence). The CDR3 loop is CSATGPGHFAGELFF. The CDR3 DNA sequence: TGCAGTGCCACCGGCCCGGGACATTTCGCCGGGGAGCTGTTTTTT.

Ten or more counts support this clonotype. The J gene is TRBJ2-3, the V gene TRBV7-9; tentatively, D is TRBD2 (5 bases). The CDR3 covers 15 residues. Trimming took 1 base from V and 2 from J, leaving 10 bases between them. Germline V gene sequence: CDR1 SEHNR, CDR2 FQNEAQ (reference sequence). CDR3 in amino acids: CASSLVGDNTDTQYF. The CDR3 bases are TGTGCCAGCAGCTTAGTGGGAGATAACACAGATACGCAGTATTTT.

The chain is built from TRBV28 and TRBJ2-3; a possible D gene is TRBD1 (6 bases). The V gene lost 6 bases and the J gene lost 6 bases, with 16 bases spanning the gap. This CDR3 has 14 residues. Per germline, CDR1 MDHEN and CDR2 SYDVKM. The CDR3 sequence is CASSRTRQVDTQYF. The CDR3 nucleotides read TGTGCCAGCAGCCGTACCCGACAGGTCGATACGCAGTATTTT.

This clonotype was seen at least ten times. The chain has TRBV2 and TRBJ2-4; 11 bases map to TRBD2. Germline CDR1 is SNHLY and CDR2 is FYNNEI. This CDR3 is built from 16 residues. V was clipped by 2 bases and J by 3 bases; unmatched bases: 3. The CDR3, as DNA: TGTGCCAGCAGTGAACTAGCGGGGGGATTCAAAAACATTCAGTACTTC. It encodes CASSELAGGFKNIQYF.

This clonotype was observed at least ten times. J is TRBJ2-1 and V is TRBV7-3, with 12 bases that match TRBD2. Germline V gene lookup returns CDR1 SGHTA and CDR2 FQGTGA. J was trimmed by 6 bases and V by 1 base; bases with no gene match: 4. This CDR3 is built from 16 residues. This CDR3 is CASSLRGLAGLNEQFF. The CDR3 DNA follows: TGTGCCAGCAGCTTAAGAGGACTAGCGGGACTCAATGAGCAGTTCTTC.

The chain's CDR3 is CSVENGEGSYEQYF. The CDR3 DNA sequence: TGCAGCGTTGAGAACGGGGAGGGGTCGTACGAGCAGTACTTC. The chain uses TRBV29-1 and TRBJ2-7; 7 bases are a match to TRBD2. J was trimmed by 4 bases and V by 3 bases; bases with no gene match: 9. CDR1 and CDR2 from the germline V gene are SQVTM and ANQGSEA. The CDR3 contains 14 residues.

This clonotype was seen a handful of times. CDR3 sequence: CASRGSTIYEQYF. For the CDR3, the DNA is TGCGCCAGTCGGGGAAGCACAATCTACGAGCAGTACTTC. The chain couples TRBV5-1 to TRBJ2-7; a possible D gene is TRBD2 (5 bases). V was shortened by 8 bases and J by 3 bases, with 15 bases between the two germline ends. This CDR3 contains 13 residues. Germline assignment: CDR1 SGHRS and CDR2 YFSETQ.

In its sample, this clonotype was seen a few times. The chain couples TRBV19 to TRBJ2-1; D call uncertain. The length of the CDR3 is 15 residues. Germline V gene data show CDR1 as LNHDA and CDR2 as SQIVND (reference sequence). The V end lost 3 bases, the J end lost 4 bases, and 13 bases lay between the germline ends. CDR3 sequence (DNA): TGTGCCAGTAGTATTTCTCCTGATGGGTACAATGAGCAGTTCTTC. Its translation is CASSISPDGYNEQFF. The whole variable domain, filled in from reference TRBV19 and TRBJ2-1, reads DGGITQSPKYLFRKEGQNVTLSCEQNLNHDAMYWYRQDPGQGLRLIYYSQIVNDFQKGDIAEGYSVSREKKESFPLTVTSAQKNPTAFYLCASSISPDGYNEQFFGPGTRLTVL.

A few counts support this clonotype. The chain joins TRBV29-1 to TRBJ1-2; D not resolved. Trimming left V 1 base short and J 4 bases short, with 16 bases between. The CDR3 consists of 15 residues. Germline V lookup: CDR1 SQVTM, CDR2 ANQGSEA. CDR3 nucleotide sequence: TGCAGCGTTGAAGGCCAGTCCGAGGAGGGCTATGGCTACACCTTC. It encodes CSVEGQSEEGYGYTF.

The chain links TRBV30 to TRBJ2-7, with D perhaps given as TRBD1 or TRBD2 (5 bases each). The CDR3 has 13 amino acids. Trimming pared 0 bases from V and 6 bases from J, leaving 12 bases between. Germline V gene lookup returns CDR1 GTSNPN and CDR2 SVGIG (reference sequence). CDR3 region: CAWSVRGELEQYF. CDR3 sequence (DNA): TGTGCCTGGAGTGTACGAGGGGAACTCGAGCAGTACTTC. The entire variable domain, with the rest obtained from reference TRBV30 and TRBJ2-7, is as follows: SQTIHQWPATLVQPVGSPLSLECTVEGTSNPNLYWYRQAAGRGLQLLFYSVGIGQISSEVPQNLSASRPQDRQFILSSKKLLLSDSGFYLCAWSVRGELEQYFGPGTRLTVT.

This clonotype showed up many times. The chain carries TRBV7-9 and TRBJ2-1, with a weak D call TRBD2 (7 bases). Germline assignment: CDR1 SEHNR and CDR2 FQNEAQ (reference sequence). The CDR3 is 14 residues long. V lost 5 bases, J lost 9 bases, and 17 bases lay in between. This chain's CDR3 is CASSPRGAMTEQFF. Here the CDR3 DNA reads TGTGCCAGCAGCCCTCGGGGGGCGATGACTGAGCAGTTCTTC. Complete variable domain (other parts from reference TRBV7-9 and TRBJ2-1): DTGVSQNPRHKITKRGQNVTFRCDPISEHNRLYWYRQTLGQGPEFLTYFQNEAQLEKSRLLSDRFSAERPKGSFSTLEIQRTEQGDSAMYLCASSPRGAMTEQFFGPGTRLTVL.

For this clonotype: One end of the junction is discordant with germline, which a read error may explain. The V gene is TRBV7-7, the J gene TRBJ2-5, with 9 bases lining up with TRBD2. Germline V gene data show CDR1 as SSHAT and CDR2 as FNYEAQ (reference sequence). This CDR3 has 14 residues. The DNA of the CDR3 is TGTGCTAGCAGTCCCGGGACTAGCAAAGAGACCCAGTACTTC. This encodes CASSPGTSKETQYF.

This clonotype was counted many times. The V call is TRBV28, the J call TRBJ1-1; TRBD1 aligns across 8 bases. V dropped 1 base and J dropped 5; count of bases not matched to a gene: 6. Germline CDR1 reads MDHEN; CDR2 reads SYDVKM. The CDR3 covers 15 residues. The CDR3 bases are TGTGCCAGCAGTTTATTGCGCAGGGGGCAAACTGAAGCTTTCTTT. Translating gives CASSLLRRGQTEAFF.

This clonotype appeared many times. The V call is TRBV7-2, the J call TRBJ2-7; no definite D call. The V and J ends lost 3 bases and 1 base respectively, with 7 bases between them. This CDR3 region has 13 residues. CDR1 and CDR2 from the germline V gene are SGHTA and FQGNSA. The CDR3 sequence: CASSFSDSYEQYF. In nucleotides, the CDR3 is TGTGCCAGCAGCTTTTCAGATTCCTACGAGCAGTACTTC.

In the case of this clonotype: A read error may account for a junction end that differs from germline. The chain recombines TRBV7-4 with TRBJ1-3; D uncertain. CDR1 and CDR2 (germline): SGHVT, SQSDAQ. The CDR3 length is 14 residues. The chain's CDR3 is CASSPPCSGNTIYF. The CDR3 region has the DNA TGTGCAAGCAGCCCTCCGTGCTCTGGAAACACCATATATTTT.

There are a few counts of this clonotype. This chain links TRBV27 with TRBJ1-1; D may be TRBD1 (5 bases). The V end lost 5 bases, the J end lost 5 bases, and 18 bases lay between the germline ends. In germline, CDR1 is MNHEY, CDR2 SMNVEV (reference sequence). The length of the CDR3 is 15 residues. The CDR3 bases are TGTGCCAGCAGTCGCCGCGGTGGGGGTGGGACTGAAGCTTTCTTT. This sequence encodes CASSRRGGGGTEAFF.

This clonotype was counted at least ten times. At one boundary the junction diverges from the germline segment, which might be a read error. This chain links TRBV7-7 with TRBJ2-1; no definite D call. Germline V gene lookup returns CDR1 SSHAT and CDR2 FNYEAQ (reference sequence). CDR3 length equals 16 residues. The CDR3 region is CASSLGEAEAYNEQFF. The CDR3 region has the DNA TGTGCTAGCAGCTTAGGCGAGGCAGAAGCCTACAATGAGCAGTTCTTC.

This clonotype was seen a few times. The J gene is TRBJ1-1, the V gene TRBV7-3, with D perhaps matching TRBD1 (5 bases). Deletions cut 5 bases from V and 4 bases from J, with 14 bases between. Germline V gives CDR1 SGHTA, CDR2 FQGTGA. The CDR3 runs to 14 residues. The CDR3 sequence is CASSPGPGGTEAFF. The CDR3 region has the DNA TGTGCCAGCAGCCCAGGGCCGGGGGGCACTGAAGCTTTCTTT.

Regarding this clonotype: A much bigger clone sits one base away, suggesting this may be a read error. The DNA for the CDR3 is TGTGCCTCCCGAAGTGATGGGAGCACCGGGGAGCTGTTTTTT. This codes for CASRSDGSTGELFF. The chain joins TRBV24-1 to TRBJ2-2, with D maybe TRBD2 (5 bases). CDR1 and CDR2 (germline): KGHDR, SFDVKD. Trimming took off 12 bases at V and 4 bases at J, with 17 bases between the two ends. The CDR3 sequence is 14 residues long.

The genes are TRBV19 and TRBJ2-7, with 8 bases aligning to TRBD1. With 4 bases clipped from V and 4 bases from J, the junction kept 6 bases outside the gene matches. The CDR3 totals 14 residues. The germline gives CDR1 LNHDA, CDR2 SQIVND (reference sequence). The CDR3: CASSTRQGQYEQYF. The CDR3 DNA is TGTGCCAGTAGTACTAGACAGGGGCAGTACGAGCAGTACTTC. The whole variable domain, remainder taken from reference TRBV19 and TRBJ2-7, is DGGITQSPKYLFRKEGQNVTLSCEQNLNHDAMYWYRQDPGQGLRLIYYSQIVNDFQKGDIAEGYSVSREKKESFPLTVTSAQKNPTAFYLCASSTRQGQYEQYFGPGTRLTVT.

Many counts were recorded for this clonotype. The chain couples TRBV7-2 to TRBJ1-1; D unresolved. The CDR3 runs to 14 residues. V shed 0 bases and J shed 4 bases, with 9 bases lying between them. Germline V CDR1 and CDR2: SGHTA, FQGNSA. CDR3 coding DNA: TGTGCCAGCAGCTTAGCGCTTAGTGGCACTGAAGCTTTCTTT. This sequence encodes CASSLALSGTEAFF. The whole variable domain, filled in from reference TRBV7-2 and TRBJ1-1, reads GAGVSQSPSNKVTEKGKDVELRCDPISGHTALYWYRQSLGQGLEFLIYFQGNSAPDKSGLPSDRFSAERTGGSVSTLTIQRTQQEDSAVYLCASSLALSGTEAFFGQGTRLTVV.

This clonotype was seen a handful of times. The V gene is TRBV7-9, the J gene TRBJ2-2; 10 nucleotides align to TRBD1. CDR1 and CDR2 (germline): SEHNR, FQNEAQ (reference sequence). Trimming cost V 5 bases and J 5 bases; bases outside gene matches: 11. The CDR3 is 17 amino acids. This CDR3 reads CASSTTQGQGSTGELFF. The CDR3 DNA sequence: TGTGCCAGCAGCACAACTCAGGGACAGGGGTCGACCGGGGAGCTGTTTTTT.

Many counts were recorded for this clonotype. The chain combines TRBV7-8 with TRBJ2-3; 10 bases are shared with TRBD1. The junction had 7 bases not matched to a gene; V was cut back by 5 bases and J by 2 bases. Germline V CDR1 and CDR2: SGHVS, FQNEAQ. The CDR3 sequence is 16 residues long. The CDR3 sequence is CASSTSGTGVTDTQYF. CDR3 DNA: TGTGCCAGCAGCACTTCCGGGACAGGGGTCACAGATACGCAGTATTTT.